Listed below are T cell receptor beta chains from one sample, sequenced in a study of regulatory T cells in long-lasting Graves disease. One entry per CDR3 protein, called by TCRdb with MiXCR from the multiplex PCR reads. Of more than 450,000 distinct CDR3 sequences in the sample, around 12% are singletons; the top ten hold roughly 8.2%. This sample was also put to use in a study of T cells in Graves' hyperthyroidism and ophthalmopathy.

The sample here was peripheral blood mononuclear cells (PBMCs), taken at new diagnosis, from a patient treated with antithyroid drugs. All receptors come from a woman younger than 45 with Graves disease. Both conserved end residues are part of each CDR3. Each record gives: clone size, J gene, D gene, V gene, CDR3 protein, CDR3 DNA. The D gene is left open where the match is weak. Only part of the rows carry a size: once, few, many, or a class if the clone is expanded.

clone size: many; J gene: TRBJ1-2; D gene: -; V gene: TRBV20-1; CDR3 protein: CSARDNGRSHYGYTF; CDR3 DNA: TGCAGTGCTAGAGATAATGGCCGATCCCACTATGGCTACACCTTC
clone size: few; J gene: TRBJ2-3; D gene: -; V gene: TRBV6-1; CDR3 protein: CASMSAGSTDTQYF; CDR3 DNA: TGTGCCAGCATGTCAGCGGGCAGCACAGATACGCAGTATTTT
clone size: -; J gene: TRBJ1-1; D gene: -; V gene: TRBV19; CDR3 protein: CASSTYRGNTEAFF; CDR3 DNA: TGTGCCAGTAGTACTTACCGGGGGAACACTGAAGCTTTCTTT
clone size: many; J gene: TRBJ2-7; D gene: -; V gene: TRBV6-2/TRBV6-3; CDR3 protein: CASKRSGTATSEQYF; CDR3 DNA: TGTGCCAGCAAAAGATCCGGGACTGCTACTTCCGAGCAGTACTTC
clone size: many; J gene: TRBJ2-7; D gene: TRBD1; V gene: TRBV12-3/TRBV12-4; CDR3 protein: CASSLNRGSYEQYF; CDR3 DNA: TGTGCCAGCAGTTTGAACAGGGGGTCCTACGAGCAGTACTTC
clone size: many; J gene: TRBJ2-3; D gene: -; V gene: TRBV27; CDR3 protein: CASSLSRPTDTQYF; CDR3 DNA: TGTGCCAGCAGCCTCAGTAGGCCCACAGATACGCAGTATTTT
clone size: many; J gene: TRBJ2-3; D gene: TRBD2; V gene: TRBV20-1; CDR3 protein: CSVHSGLAGEVRTDTQYF; CDR3 DNA: TGCAGTGTTCACTCGGGACTAGCGGGAGAGGTGCGCACAGATACGCAGTATTTT
clone size: many; J gene: TRBJ1-1; D gene: -; V gene: TRBV7-6; CDR3 protein: CASSLVDGVNTEAFF; CDR3 DNA: TGTGCCAGCAGCTTAGTTGACGGAGTCAACACTGAAGCTTTCTTT
clone size: -; J gene: TRBJ1-6; D gene: -; V gene: TRBV27; CDR3 protein: CASSLSRQHNSPLHF; CDR3 DNA: TGTGCCAGCAGTTTGAGTCGCCAGCATAATTCACCCCTCCACTTT
clone size: many; J gene: TRBJ2-5; D gene: TRBD2; V gene: TRBV7-8; CDR3 protein: CASSLVLAGAGETQYF; CDR3 DNA: TGTGCCAGCAGCTTAGTTTTAGCGGGGGCGGGAGAGACCCAGTACTTC
clone size: many; J gene: TRBJ1-5; D gene: -; V gene: TRBV28; CDR3 protein: CASLTGTPNQPQHF; CDR3 DNA: TGTGCCAGCCTAACCGGGACACCCAATCAGCCCCAGCATTTT
clone size: -; J gene: TRBJ2-2; D gene: TRBD2; V gene: TRBV20-1; CDR3 protein: CSAMTSGTPGELFF; CDR3 DNA: TGCAGTGCTATGACTAGCGGGACTCCCGGGGAGCTGTTTTTT
clone size: -; J gene: TRBJ1-3; D gene: TRBD1; V gene: TRBV3-1; CDR3 protein: CASSQDLRGLGNTIYF; CDR3 DNA: TGTGCCAGCAGCCAAGATCTGAGGGGGCTCGGAAACACCATATATTTT
clone size: -; J gene: TRBJ1-1; D gene: -; V gene: TRBV5-1; CDR3 protein: CASSRNRGPTGNTEAFF; CDR3 DNA: TGCGCCAGCAGCCGGAATAGGGGCCCCACCGGGAACACTGAAGCTTTCTTT
clone size: few; J gene: TRBJ1-2; D gene: -; V gene: TRBV7-9; CDR3 protein: CASSLGGGRNYGYTF; CDR3 DNA: TGTGCCAGCAGCTTAGGAGGGGGACGGAACTATGGCTACACCTTC
clone size: many; J gene: TRBJ1-5; D gene: TRBD1; V gene: TRBV19; CDR3 protein: CASSIVGTGEVPQHF; CDR3 DNA: TGTGCCAGTAGTATAGTTGGGACAGGGGAGGTGCCCCAGCATTTT
clone size: many; J gene: TRBJ1-2; D gene: -; V gene: TRBV10-2; CDR3 protein: CASRTQGRYGYTF; CDR3 DNA: TGCGCCAGCAGGACCCAGGGGCGGTATGGCTACACCTTC
clone size: many; J gene: TRBJ2-2; D gene: -; V gene: TRBV29-1; CDR3 protein: CSVDQGMGTGELFF; CDR3 DNA: TGCAGCGTTGATCAGGGGATGGGCACCGGGGAGCTGTTTTTT
clone size: many; J gene: TRBJ1-1; D gene: -; V gene: TRBV27; CDR3 protein: CASSSIRGDTEAFF; CDR3 DNA: TGTGCCAGCAGTTCTATCCGGGGCGACACTGAAGCTTTCTTT
clone size: many; J gene: TRBJ2-7; D gene: -; V gene: TRBV11-2; CDR3 protein: CASSPDDASNSYEQYF; CDR3 DNA: TGTGCCAGCAGCCCCGACGATGCCTCAAACTCCTACGAGCAGTACTTC
clone size: many; J gene: TRBJ1-5; D gene: TRBD1; V gene: TRBV3-1; CDR3 protein: CASSGTGGFGQPQHF; CDR3 DNA: TGTGCCAGCAGCGGGACAGGGGGTTTCGGTCAGCCCCAGCATTTT
clone size: many; J gene: TRBJ1-1; D gene: TRBD1; V gene: TRBV3-1; CDR3 protein: CASSAGQGATEAFF; CDR3 DNA: TGTGCCAGCAGCGCGGGACAGGGGGCGACTGAAGCTTTCTTT
clone size: -; J gene: TRBJ1-5; D gene: -; V gene: TRBV25-1; CDR3 protein: CASSESGAGNQPQHF; CDR3 DNA: TGTGCCAGCAGTGAATCGGGGGCTGGCAATCAGCCCCAGCATTTT
clone size: many; J gene: TRBJ1-2; D gene: -; V gene: TRBV2; CDR3 protein: CASRLDSNGYTF; CDR3 DNA: TGTGCCAGCAGGTTGGACAGCAATGGCTACACCTTC
clone size: many; J gene: TRBJ2-1; D gene: -; V gene: TRBV30; CDR3 protein: CAWRGAMEQFF; CDR3 DNA: TGTGCCTGGAGGGGGGCGATGGAGCAGTTCTTC
clone size: -; J gene: TRBJ2-7; D gene: -; V gene: TRBV30; CDR3 protein: CAWSKGGGDEQYF; CDR3 DNA: TGTGCCTGGAGCAAAGGAGGGGGGGACGAGCAGTACTTC
clone size: many; J gene: TRBJ2-1; D gene: TRBD2; V gene: TRBV20-1; CDR3 protein: CSAGAVTGTSGTRRSYNEQFF; CDR3 DNA: TGCAGTGCAGGGGCTGTTACCGGGACTAGCGGGACTCGTAGGTCCTACAATGAGCAGTTCTTC
clone size: many; J gene: TRBJ2-1; D gene: -; V gene: TRBV19; CDR3 protein: CASSIEHSLGQFF; CDR3 DNA: TGTGCCAGTAGTATAGAGCACAGTCTGGGGCAGTTCTTC
clone size: many; J gene: TRBJ1-5; D gene: TRBD1; V gene: TRBV20-1; CDR3 protein: CSTTGAMSGNQPQHF; CDR3 DNA: TGCAGTACGACAGGGGCTATGTCTGGCAATCAGCCCCAGCATTTT
clone size: -; J gene: TRBJ1-5; D gene: -; V gene: TRBV12-3/TRBV12-4; CDR3 protein: CAGSLAGNQPQHF; CDR3 DNA: TGTGCCGGCAGTTTAGCCGGGAATCAGCCCCAGCATTTT
clone size: few; J gene: TRBJ2-3; D gene: -; V gene: TRBV7-9; CDR3 protein: CASSLGMDTQYF; CDR3 DNA: TGTGCCAGCAGCTTAGGAATGGATACGCAGTATTTT
clone size: -; J gene: TRBJ2-1; D gene: -; V gene: TRBV19; CDR3 protein: CASSIGGIEQFF; CDR3 DNA: TGTGCCAGTAGTATAGGGGGGATCGAGCAGTTCTTC
clone size: -; J gene: TRBJ2-6; D gene: -; V gene: TRBV28; CDR3 protein: CASRPSGSGVITF; CDR3 DNA: TGTGCCAGCAGACCCTCGGGCAGTGGGGTTATTACTTTC
clone size: many; J gene: TRBJ1-4; D gene: -; V gene: TRBV2; CDR3 protein: CASSEALGRIEKLFF; CDR3 DNA: TGTGCCAGCAGTGAAGCGCTTGGACGGATTGAAAAACTGTTTTTT
clone size: few; J gene: TRBJ1-5; D gene: -; V gene: TRBV3-1; CDR3 protein: CASSQGEDNNQPQHF; CDR3 DNA: TGTGCCAGCAGCCAAGGGGAGGACAACAATCAGCCCCAGCATTTT
clone size: many; J gene: TRBJ2-5; D gene: TRBD1; V gene: TRBV2; CDR3 protein: CASRDSRQETQYF; CDR3 DNA: TGTGCCAGCCGGGACAGCCGCCAAGAGACCCAGTACTTC
clone size: many; J gene: TRBJ2-5; D gene: TRBD1; V gene: TRBV5-1; CDR3 protein: CASSLADRVQETQYF; CDR3 DNA: TGCGCCAGCAGCTTAGCTGACAGGGTCCAAGAGACCCAGTACTTC
clone size: many; J gene: TRBJ2-1; D gene: -; V gene: TRBV6-1; CDR3 protein: CASSEVGYNEQFF; CDR3 DNA: TGTGCCAGCAGTGAAGTTGGGTACAATGAGCAGTTCTTC
clone size: many; J gene: TRBJ2-1; D gene: TRBD1; V gene: TRBV11-3; CDR3 protein: CASSFRDRGFYNEQFF; CDR3 DNA: TGTGCCAGCAGCTTTAGGGACAGGGGTTTCTACAATGAGCAGTTCTTC
clone size: many; J gene: TRBJ2-1; D gene: -; V gene: TRBV11-2; CDR3 protein: CASSLNGVNEQFF; CDR3 DNA: TGTGCCAGCAGCTTAAATGGGGTTAATGAGCAGTTCTTC
clone size: few; J gene: TRBJ1-2; D gene: -; V gene: TRBV19; CDR3 protein: CASSTHLFGAINYGYTF; CDR3 DNA: TGTGCCAGTAGTACCCACCTTTTCGGGGCGATTAACTATGGCTACACCTTC
clone size: many; J gene: TRBJ1-5; D gene: TRBD1; V gene: TRBV19; CDR3 protein: CASSMYHRGLNQPQHF; CDR3 DNA: TGTGCCAGTAGTATGTACCACAGGGGGCTCAATCAGCCCCAGCATTTT
clone size: many; J gene: TRBJ1-6; D gene: -; V gene: TRBV4-3; CDR3 protein: CASSQDWAAQGRRSPLHF; CDR3 DNA: TGCGCCAGCAGCCAAGATTGGGCCGCCCAGGGCAGACGCTCACCCCTCCACTTT
clone size: -; J gene: TRBJ2-5; D gene: TRBD1; V gene: TRBV7-9; CDR3 protein: CASSSDPGQGQETQYF; CDR3 DNA: TGTGCCAGCAGCTCTGATCCGGGACAGGGACAAGAGACCCAGTACTTC
clone size: many; J gene: TRBJ2-5; D gene: -; V gene: TRBV6-1; CDR3 protein: CASSPPHGKETQYF; CDR3 DNA: TGTGCCAGCAGTCCGCCCCACGGGAAAGAGACCCAGTACTTC
clone size: -; J gene: TRBJ2-7; D gene: TRBD2; V gene: TRBV5-6; CDR3 protein: CASSLTPSRAGGQSREQYF; CDR3 DNA: TGTGCCAGCAGCTTGACCCCCTCGAGGGCGGGAGGGCAGAGTAGAGAGCAGTACTTC